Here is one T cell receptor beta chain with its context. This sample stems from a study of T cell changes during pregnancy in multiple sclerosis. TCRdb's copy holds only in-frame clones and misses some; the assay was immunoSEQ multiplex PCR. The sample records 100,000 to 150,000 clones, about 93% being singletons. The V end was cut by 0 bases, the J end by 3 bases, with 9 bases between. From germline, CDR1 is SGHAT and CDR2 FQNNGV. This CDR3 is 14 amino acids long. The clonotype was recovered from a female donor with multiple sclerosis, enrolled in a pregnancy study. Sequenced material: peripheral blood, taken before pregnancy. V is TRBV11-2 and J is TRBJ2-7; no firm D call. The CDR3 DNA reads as TGTGCCAGCAGCTTAGATTATCAGGTCTACGAGCAGTACTTC. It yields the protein CASSLDYQVYEQYF.